This T cell receptor beta chain was obtained from a study of shared clonotypes between healthy human individuals. Whole-study context: The plates for each donor numbered three CD4 naive, three CD4 memory, two CD8 naive and one CD8 memory.

Deep level was the assay's run setting. TCRdb's table, derived via immunoSEQ multiplex PCR, lists solely in-frame clones and lacks some. The repertoire holds more than 2,000,000 clones, with approximately 92% as singletons. Material for sequencing was naive CD4+ T cells sorted from blood. Subset denoted: CD45RA+ positively selected. The TCR comes from a man aged 18 to 29 in good health.

CDR3 sequence (DNA): TGTGCCAGCAGCTTAAGGGCGGGACTAGCGGGCGTGTACGAGCAGTACTTC. Its translation: CASSLRAGLAGVYEQYF. This sequence joins TRBV7-2 and TRBJ2-7, with 12 bases aligning to TRBD2. This CDR3 contains 17 residues. Germline V gene lookup returns CDR1 SGHTA and CDR2 FQGNSA. V lost 2 bases to trimming and J lost 4 bases; unmatched junction nucleotides: 9.